This TCR beta chain was sequenced for a study of CD8 T cells in Susac syndrome. CD8+ and CD4+ T cells taken from blood had their TCR beta sequenced. CDR1 and CDR2 (germline): LGHDT, YNNKEL (reference sequence). The V and J ends lost 1 base and 0 bases respectively, with 7 bases between them. The CDR3 loop spans 15 amino acids. Random hexamers were used to reverse transcribe about 0.5 to 1 ug of RNA. The immunoSEQ assay covered 54 Vbeta and 13 Jbeta segments for CDR3. One entry per CDR3 protein, called by TCRdb with MiXCR from the immunoSEQ multiplex PCR reads. The data contain roughly 200,000 distinct CDR3 sequences, nearly 97% of them seen just once; the ten biggest clones take up 0.093%.

The sequence was collected from a human donor with multiple sclerosis. Sequencing was performed on CD4+ T cells from PBMCs. The chain has TRBV3-1 and TRBJ1-5; D is undetermined. In nucleotides, the CDR3 is TGTGCCAGCAGCCAAGGATCGGGTAGCAATCAGCCCCAGCATTTT. Its protein is CASSQGSGSNQPQHF.